The clone carrying this TCR beta chain has a handful of counts. The sample is drawn from a study of T-cell reconstitution after alpha-beta-depleted transplantation in children. CDR3 length equals 16 residues. Germline loops: CDR1 SGHRS, CDR2 YFSETQ. Trimming shortened V by 0 bases and J by 8 bases, and 17 bases separated the two germline ends. A library of TCRbeta sequences, prepared with unique molecular identifiers, was generated. One entry per CDR3 protein, called by TCRdb with MiXCR from the PCR reads. The sample comprises 450,000 to 550,000 distinct CDR3 sequences, about an eighth of which are singletons, and roughly 15% rests with the top ten.

This clonotype originated in a female patient younger than 10 who had a stem cell transplant for aplastic anemia, so the T cells may come from the graft donor. J is TRBJ1-4 and V is TRBV5-1, with D possibly matching TRBD1 (5 bases). This material consisted of PBMCs, mostly from graft donor cells, taken 180 days after TCRalphabeta/CD19-depleted stem cell transplant. The CDR3 bases are TGCGCCAGCAGCTTGGGTTCGGCAGGGATGATGGAAAAACTGTTTTTT. This sequence encodes CASSLGSAGMMEKLFF.